These 27 T cell receptor beta chains share one sample of origin, sequenced in a study of shared clonotypes between healthy human individuals. Here immunoSEQ multiplex PCR was the method, and the copy in TCRdb shows in-frame clones only, minus some. Among 850,000 to 1,100,000 clones listed, approximately 80% were seen once. Sample: memory CD4+ T cells from PBMCs. Subset meaning: CD45RA-negative fraction. All receptors come from a man aged 18 to 35 in good health. Some clones in this sample may be carry-over from other donors' samples.

This chain joins TRBV4-1 and TRBJ1-5, with D tentatively TRBD1 (5 bases). The V gene's germline CDR1 is MGHRA and CDR2 YSYEKL. The CDR3 has 15 amino acids. The V end lost 1 base, the J end lost 6 bases, and 13 bases lay between the germline ends. For the CDR3, the DNA is TGCGCCAGCAGCCAAGCTTCCAGGGAGGGTCAGCCCCAGCATTTT. Protein sequence: CASSQASREGQPQHF.

V gene TRBV5-1 combines with J gene TRBJ2-3, with unresolved D. Trimming stripped 7 bases from V and 5 bases from J, with 17 bases between. This CDR3 region has 14 residues. CDR1 SGHRS and CDR2 YFSETQ come from the germline V gene. CDR3 nucleotide sequence: TGCGCCAGCCACAATCAGAGCCCTAAAGATACGCAGTATTTT. This codes for CASHNQSPKDTQYF. The whole variable domain, remainder taken from reference TRBV5-1 and TRBJ2-3, is KAGVTQTPRYLIKTRGQQVTLSCSPISGHRSVSWYQQTPGQGLQFLFEYFSETQRNKGNFPGRFSGRQFSNSRSEMNVSTLELGDSALYLCASHNQSPKDTQYFGPGTRLTVL.

The rearrangement links TRBV25-1 to TRBJ2-1; D call uncertain. V lost 1 base to trimming and J lost 9 bases, with 10 bases between them. Germline values: CDR1 MGHDK, CDR2 SYGVNS. This CDR3 has 13 residues. For the CDR3, the DNA is TGTGCCAGCAGTGAATCATGGGTAGCTGAGCAGTTCTTC. Encoded protein: CASSESWVAEQFF.

The chain uses TRBV19 and TRBJ2-1; no clear D. Germline CDR1 and CDR2: LNHDA and SQIVND (reference sequence). The length of the CDR3 is 14 residues. The V end lost 2 bases, the J end lost 4 bases, and 9 bases lay between the germline ends. Written as DNA, the CDR3 is TGTGCCAGTAGTATACGGCAGGATTACAATGAGCAGTTCTTC. Protein sequence: CASSIRQDYNEQFF.

This clone was seen at least ten times. The gene calls are TRBV6-1 and TRBJ2-3; 8 bases are a match to TRBD2. CDR1 is MNHNS and CDR2 is SASEGT in the germline V gene. V dropped 4 bases and J dropped 4; count of bases not matched to a gene: 13. There are 17 residues in the CDR3. The CDR3 bases are TGTGCCAGCAGTGCCGCCCGACTGAGCGGGAGATCAGATACGCAGTATTTT. Translated: CASSAARLSGRSDTQYF.

In regard to this clone: The same CDR3 also results from other DNA sequences found in this sample. The V gene is TRBV6-5, the J gene TRBJ2-7; D is uncertain. Germline V gives CDR1 MNHEY, CDR2 SVGAGI. Trimming took off 5 bases at V and 3 bases at J, with 5 bases between the two ends. The CDR3 has 11 residues. CDR3 loop: CASSRNYEQYF. For the CDR3, the DNA is TGTGCCAGCAGTCGGAACTACGAGCAGTACTTC.

The chain carries TRBV18 and TRBJ1-5, with 8 bases lining up with TRBD1. Germline V lookup: CDR1 KGHSH, CDR2 LQKENI. The CDR3 has 15 residues. The J segment lost 2 bases and the V segment lost 4 bases, leaving 4 bases of the junction unmatched. The CDR3 spells CASSQTGGGNQPQHF. The CDR3 DNA sequence: TGTGCCAGCTCACAAACAGGGGGAGGCAATCAGCCCCAGCATTTT.

The J gene is TRBJ2-3, the V gene TRBV2, with 9 positions matching TRBD2. The ends lost 5 bases at V and 4 bases at J; junction bases unmatched: 7. The CDR3 loop spans 15 amino acids. Germline-derived CDR1 and CDR2 are SNHLY and FYNNEI. The CDR3 protein is CASSYWGTSPDTQYF. CDR3 DNA: TGTGCCAGCAGTTACTGGGGGACTAGCCCAGATACGCAGTATTTT. Together with reference TRBV2 and TRBJ2-3, the CDR3 gives the full variable domain: EPEVTQTPSHQVTQMGQEVILRCVPISNHLYFYWYRQILGQKVEFLVSFYNNEISEKSEIFDDQFSVERPDGSNFTLKIRSTKLEDSAMYFCASSYWGTSPDTQYFGPGTRLTVL.

The rearrangement links TRBV6-6 to TRBJ1-3; no clear D. V lost 6 bases to trimming and J lost 1 base, with 10 bases between them. Per the germline V gene, CDR1 is MNHNY and CDR2 is SVGAGI (reference sequence). CDR3 length: 14 amino acids. The DNA of the CDR3 is TGTGCCAGCAGACCTCCGGGGTCTGGAAACACCATATATTTT. Protein sequence: CASRPPGSGNTIYF.

The table lists this clone with a count of one. The chain uses TRBV29-1 and TRBJ2-7; D remains ambiguous. The CDR3 runs to 10 residues. CDR1 and CDR2 from the germline V gene are SQVTM and ANQGSEA. V lost 5 bases and J 6 bases, leaving 8 bases between the germline ends. CDR3 in amino acids: CSVRISEQYF. DNA for the CDR3: TGCAGCGTTCGGATCTCCGAGCAGTACTTC.

The sample holds a few counts of this clone. The chain has TRBV6-1 and TRBJ1-2, with D unclear. Germline CDR1 is MNHNS and CDR2 is SASEGT. This CDR3 has 14 amino acids. V shed 8 bases and J shed 4 bases, with 17 bases lying between them. Written as DNA, the CDR3 is TGTGCCAGCGACTGGGCCTTAAGGAGCTATGGCTACACCTTC. It encodes CASDWALRSYGYTF.

V usage is TRBV4-3 and J usage is TRBJ1-2; D gene uncertain. The CDR3 totals 13 residues. V lost 0 bases, J lost 5 bases, and 7 bases lay in between. Germline V gene lookup returns CDR1 LGHNA and CDR2 YSLEER. CDR3 in amino acids: CASSQERVYGYTF. The CDR3 region has the DNA TGCGCCAGCAGCCAAGAAAGAGTTTATGGCTACACCTTC.

This rearrangement joins TRBV27 to TRBJ2-3; a weak D match, TRBD2 (5 bases). CDR3 length equals 16 residues. The V end was cut by 3 bases, the J end by 2 bases, with 15 bases between. From germline, CDR1 is MNHEY and CDR2 SMNVEV (reference sequence). CDR3 amino acids: CASSFEGLGPTDTQYF. CDR3 nucleotides: TGTGCCAGCAGTTTCGAGGGCCTCGGGCCCACAGATACGCAGTATTTT.

The J gene is TRBJ1-1, the V gene TRBV30; TRBD1 is a possible D gene (6 bases). Germline assignment: CDR1 GTSNPN and CDR2 SVGIG (reference sequence). The CDR3 has 15 amino acids. V was shortened by 0 bases and J by 8 bases, with 19 bases between the two germline ends. CDR3 residues: CAWSVRRGPGGEAFF. Written as DNA, the CDR3 is TGTGCCTGGAGTGTACGCAGGGGCCCCGGAGGGGAAGCTTTCTTT.

In nucleotides, the CDR3 is TGCGCCAGCAGCCAAGGCCCGATGGGGGCCCTCACAGATACGCAGTATTTT. Amino acid sequence: CASSQGPMGALTDTQYF. The rearrangement joins TRBV4-3 to TRBJ2-3; D might be TRBD1 (6 bases). Trimming removed 1 base from V and 2 bases from J, with 16 bases in between. Germline loops: CDR1 LGHNA, CDR2 YSLEER. This CDR3 spans 17 amino acids.

The rearrangement joins TRBV5-5 to TRBJ1-5; 10 nucleotides agree with TRBD1. The CDR3 consists of 16 residues. After removal of 3 bases from V and 1 base from J, the junction contained 4 bases not matched to a gene. Germline CDR1 is SGHKS and CDR2 is YYEKEE (reference sequence). The CDR3 spells CASSSRQGASNQPQHF. CDR3 bases: TGTGCCAGCAGCTCGCGACAGGGGGCCAGCAATCAGCCCCAGCATTTT.

The rearrangement joins TRBV11-2 to TRBJ2-5; D not certain. The germline gives CDR1 SGHAT, CDR2 FQNNGV. The CDR3 consists of 13 residues. Trimming removed 1 base from V and 7 bases from J, with 10 bases in between. This CDR3 reads CASSLVAPGTQYF. CDR3 bases: TGTGCCAGCAGCTTAGTGGCACCGGGGACCCAGTACTTC.

CDR3: CASSQYGLSSSYNEQFF. DNA of the CDR3: TGTGCCAGCAGCCAATATGGACTCTCGAGCTCCTACAATGAGCAGTTCTTC. This sequence joins TRBV5-6 and TRBJ2-1; TRBD2 might be the D (5 bases). The CDR3 consists of 17 residues. In germline, CDR1 is SGHDT, CDR2 YYEEEE. The germline V and J ends were trimmed by 4 bases and 0 bases, with 17 bases remaining between them. Full variable domain (rest looked up from reference TRBV5-6 and TRBJ2-1): DAGVTQSPTHLIKTRGQQVTLRCSPKSGHDTVSWYQQALGQGPQFIFQYYEEEERQRGNFPDRFSGHQFPNYSSELNVNALLLGDSALYLCASSQYGLSSSYNEQFFGPGTRLTVL.

Worth noting for this clone: Other DNA sequences of this sample code for an identical CDR3. V and J are TRBV6-6 and TRBJ1-2; TRBD1 is a possible D gene (6 bases). Germline V gene lookup returns CDR1 MNHNY and CDR2 SVGAGI (reference sequence). With 2 bases removed from V and 8 bases from J, the gap between germline ends came to 12 bases. The CDR3 is 13 amino acids. This CDR3 is CASSYGQGNGYTF. In DNA, the CDR3 is TGTGCCAGCAGTTACGGGCAGGGGAACGGCTACACCTTC.

This clone occurred a few times. The chain links TRBV30 to TRBJ2-7, with D possibly being TRBD2 (6 bases). Trimming cost V 4 bases and J 0 bases, with 10 bases left between them. The germline CDR1 and CDR2 sequences are GTSNPN and SVGIG (reference sequence). This CDR3 comprises 13 residues. The CDR3 bases are TGTGCCTGGACCCTGACTAGCTCCTACGAGCAGTACTTC. Translation gives CAWTLTSSYEQYF.

The V and J genes are TRBV7-8 and TRBJ1-2; D uncertain. V lost 5 bases to trimming and J lost 4 bases, with 11 bases between them. This CDR3 is built from 13 residues. CDR1 and CDR2 (germline): SGHVS, FQNEAQ. The DNA of the CDR3 is TGTGCCAGCAGCCATAGGGAGGGCTATGGCTACACCTTC. This encodes CASSHREGYGYTF.

The V call is TRBV23-1, the J call TRBJ2-4; 7 bases line up with TRBD1. TRBV23-1 counts as an open reading frame of uncertain function. The CDR3 consists of 18 residues. V shed 0 bases and J 0 bases; nucleotides not matched to a gene: 8. The CDR3 region has the DNA TGCGCCAGCAGTCAATCACGGGGACAGCCAAAAGCCAAAAACATTCAGTACTTC. Its translation is CASSQSRGQPKAKNIQYF.

V gene TRBV2 combines with J gene TRBJ2-3; D is ambiguous. Trimming shortened V by 1 base and J by 8 bases, and 13 bases separated the two germline ends. CDR3 size: 14 residues. CDR1 is SNHLY and CDR2 is FYNNEI in the germline V gene. The CDR3 protein is CASSEGLPRGTQYF. The CDR3 DNA is TGTGCCAGCAGTGAAGGGCTCCCGAGAGGTACGCAGTATTTT.

The chain has TRBV6-6 and TRBJ2-2, with D unresolved. The V gene lost 0 bases and the J gene lost 1 base, with 9 bases spanning the gap. The germline CDR1 and CDR2 sequences are MNHNY and SVGAGI (reference sequence). The CDR3 covers 16 residues. CDR3 protein: CASSYSLQRNTGELFF. The CDR3 DNA reads as TGTGCCAGCAGTTACTCTTTACAGAGGAACACCGGGGAGCTGTTTTTT.

This clone was recorded a few times. V is TRBV4-2 and J is TRBJ1-1, with TRBD1 matching 10 bases. CDR1 LGHNA and CDR2 YNFKEQ come from the germline V gene. The CDR3 has 16 amino acids. The trim removed 5 bases at V and 3 bases at J, leaving 9 bases unmatched. The CDR3 is CASSLGTGVEDTEAFF. The CDR3 bases are TGTGCCAGCAGCTTGGGGACAGGGGTTGAGGACACTGAAGCTTTCTTT.

The chain uses TRBV2 and TRBJ1-4, with D perhaps matching TRBD1 (5 bases). The CDR3 has 15 residues. Looked up from germline, CDR1 is SNHLY and CDR2 is FYNNEI. Trimming removed 2 bases at V and 1 base at J, with 8 bases between. The CDR3 DNA follows: TGTGCCAGCAGTGAACAGGGAGGAACTAATGAAAAACTGTTTTTT. This sequence encodes CASSEQGGTNEKLFF.

This clone was seen just once. The genes are TRBV19 and TRBJ2-1, with D perhaps TRBD1 or TRBD2 (5 bases each). CDR1 LNHDA and CDR2 SQIVND come from the germline V gene (reference sequence). Trimming removed 5 bases from V and 4 bases from J, with 15 bases in between. There are 15 residues in the CDR3. As DNA, the CDR3 is TGTGCCAGTAGTGTCGGGACCCAGCAATACAATGAGCAGTTCTTC. Translation gives CASSVGTQQYNEQFF.